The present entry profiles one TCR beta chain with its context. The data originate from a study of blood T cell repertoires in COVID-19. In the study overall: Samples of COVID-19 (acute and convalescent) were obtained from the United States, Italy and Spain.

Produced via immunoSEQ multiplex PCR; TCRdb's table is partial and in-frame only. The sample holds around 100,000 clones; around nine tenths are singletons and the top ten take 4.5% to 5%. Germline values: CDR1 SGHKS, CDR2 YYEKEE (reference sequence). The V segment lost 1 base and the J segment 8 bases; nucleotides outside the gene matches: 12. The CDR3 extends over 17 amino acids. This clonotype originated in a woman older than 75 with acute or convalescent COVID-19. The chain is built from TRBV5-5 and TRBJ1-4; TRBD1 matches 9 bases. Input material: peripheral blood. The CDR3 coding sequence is TGTGCCAGCAGCTTGACCGGGACAGGGATAATTGGGGAAAAACTGTTTTTT. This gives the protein CASSLTGTGIIGEKLFF.